The 5 T cell receptor beta chains presented below share a single source sample, sequenced in a study of CD8 T cells in Susac syndrome. The RNA, about 0.45 to 1 ug, was put through reverse transcription using random hexamers. TCRdb called the immunoSEQ multiplex PCR reads again in MiXCR, with one record for every CDR3 protein. The top ten clones hold around 0.2% of a sample with approximately 300,000 distinct CDR3 sequences, approximately 85% of them seen once. The specimen was CD8+ T cells from PBMCs. The receptor set was obtained from a human donor with multiple sclerosis.

As concerns this clonotype: The conserved phenylalanine or tryptophan is not found at the CDR3 terminus, so this likely reflects a read error. The chain uses TRBV27 and TRBJ1-1, with TRBD1 identical over 9 bases. Germline CDR1 is MNHEY and CDR2 is SMNVEV (reference sequence). After removal of 4 bases from V and 3 bases from J, the junction contained 3 bases not matched to a gene. The CDR3 runs to 14 residues. The CDR3 is CASSYGQGYTEAFL. CDR3 nucleotide sequence: TGTGCCAGCAGTTATGGACAGGGGTACACTGAAGCTTTCCTT.

The chain employs TRBV7-9 and TRBJ2-7, with 13 bases identical to TRBD2. There are 15 residues in the CDR3. Germline CDR1 SEHNR, CDR2 FQNEAQ (reference sequence). Trimming cost V 6 bases and J 6 bases; bases outside gene matches: 8. The CDR3 coding sequence is TGTGCCAGCAGGGCGGGGACTAGCGGGAACGCCGAGCAGTACTTC. Protein: CASRAGTSGNAEQYF.

The chain employs TRBV20-1 and TRBJ1-5; weak D call: TRBD1 (6 bases). The V gene's germline CDR1 is DFQATT and CDR2 SNEGSKA (reference sequence). The ends were cut back, 1 base at V and 1 base at J, with 11 bases in the middle. The CDR3 extends over 15 amino acids. CDR3 sequence: CSARAKQGSNQPQHF. CDR3 in DNA: TGCAGTGCTAGAGCCAAACAGGGAAGCAATCAGCCCCAGCATTTT.

J is TRBJ2-7 and V is TRBV3-1, with D perhaps matching TRBD2 (5 bases). The V gene lost 4 bases and the J gene lost 3 bases, with 28 bases spanning the gap. This CDR3 contains 19 residues. Germline V CDR1 and CDR2: LGHDT, YNNKEL (reference sequence). In DNA form, the CDR3 reads TGTGCCAGCAGCCCGTCAGAGGGAATCTCAAAGCCCTCTAGCTACGAGCAGTACTTC. Translated: CASSPSEGISKPSSYEQYF.

V usage is TRBV6-2 or TRBV6-3 and J usage is TRBJ2-7; D not resolved. The length of the CDR3 is 14 residues. V lost 7 bases and J lost 0, with 13 bases in between. CDR1 and CDR2 (germline): MNHEY, SVGEGT. The DNA for the CDR3 is TGTGCCAGCACCCGACTGGAGTCCTCCTACGAGCAGTACTTC. This translates into CASTRLESSYEQYF.